Below are 3 T cell receptor beta chains sequenced from a single sample in a study of shared clonotypes between healthy human individuals. As defined, naive CD8 cells were CD45RO-negative and positively selected for CCR7, with terminally differentiated effector memory CD45RA+ cells excluded. The data were produced by immunoSEQ multiplex PCR, yet TCRdb's version contains in-frame clones alone and is incomplete. The sample has about 2,100,000 clones, approximately 94% seen once; the top ten hold 1.7%. Input material: naive CD8+ T cells from PBMCs. The receptors come from a young man in good health. Some clones in this sample may be carry-over from other donors' samples.

J is TRBJ1-5 and V is TRBV2; 9 bases line up with TRBD1. This CDR3 contains 19 residues. V dropped 2 bases and J dropped 0; count of bases not matched to a gene: 11. Per germline, CDR1 SNHLY and CDR2 FYNNEI. The CDR3 sequence: CASSETRTGETGSNQPQHF. The DNA of the CDR3 is TGTGCCAGCAGTGAAACGAGGACAGGGGAGACGGGTAGCAATCAGCCCCAGCATTTT.

This chain joins TRBV5-6 and TRBJ2-5, with 8 nucleotides matching TRBD1. V shed 1 base and J 2 bases; nucleotides not matched to a gene: 7. Germline lookup yields CDR1 SGHDT and CDR2 YYEEEE. This CDR3 is 16 amino acids long. CDR3 sequence: CASSLPERTGQETQYF. The CDR3 nucleotides read TGTGCCAGCAGCTTGCCTGAACGGACAGGGCAAGAGACCCAGTACTTC.

The rearrangement links TRBV11-2 to TRBJ2-1; D could derive from TRBD1 or TRBD2 (5 bases each). This CDR3 contains 14 residues. V lost 3 bases and J lost 10, with 16 bases in between. Germline V gives CDR1 SGHAT, CDR2 FQNNGV. CDR3 residues: CASSLGTLVIEQFF. As DNA, the CDR3 is TGTGCCAGCAGCTTGGGGACCCTAGTAATCGAGCAGTTCTTC.